The subject of this entry is one TCR beta chain. What it recognizes is unknown. This specimen comes from a study of cytomegalovirus exposure and HLA in healthy donors. Study at large: Earlier findings included some 120 million unique TCR beta sequences obtained from some 180 million T cells. Study-wide points: One variant, a missense change in DCLRE1C, was linked in a later analysis to TCR beta V- and J-gene trimming. Many donors carried some public TCRs, although rarity characterized most TCR sequences.

This CDR3 region has 13 residues. V shed 8 bases, J shed 1 base, and the junction held 1 base outside the gene matches. Germline V lookup: CDR1 SNHLY, CDR2 FYNNEI. The PCR contained 60 Vbeta and 13 Jbeta primers. Profiling relied on immunoSEQ multiplex PCR, and the TCRdb table lists in-frame clones only, not all of them. Of 75,000 to 90,000 clones listed, over 65% are singletons. The gene calls are TRBV2 and TRBJ1-1; the match to TRBD1 covers 10 bases. The sample comprised PBMCs. The receptor was derived from a man in his forties in good health and CMV-seronegative. CDR3 nucleotide sequence: TGTGCCAGCGGACAGGGGGGGAACACTGAAGCTTTCTTT. As protein: CASGQGGNTEAFF.